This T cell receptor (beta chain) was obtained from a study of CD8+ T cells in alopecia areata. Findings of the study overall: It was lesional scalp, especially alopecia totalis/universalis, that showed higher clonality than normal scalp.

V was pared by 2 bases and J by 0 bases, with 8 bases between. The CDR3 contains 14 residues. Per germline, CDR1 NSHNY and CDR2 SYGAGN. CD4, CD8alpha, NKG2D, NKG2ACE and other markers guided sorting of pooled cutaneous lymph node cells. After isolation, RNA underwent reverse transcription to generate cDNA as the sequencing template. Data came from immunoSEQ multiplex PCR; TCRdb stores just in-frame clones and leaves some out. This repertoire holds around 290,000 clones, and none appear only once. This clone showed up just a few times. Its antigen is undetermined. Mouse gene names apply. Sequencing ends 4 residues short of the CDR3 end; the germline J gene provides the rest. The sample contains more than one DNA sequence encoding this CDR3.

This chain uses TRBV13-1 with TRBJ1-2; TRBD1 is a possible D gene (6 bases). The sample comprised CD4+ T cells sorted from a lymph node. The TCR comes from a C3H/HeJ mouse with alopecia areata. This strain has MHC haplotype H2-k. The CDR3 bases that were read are TGTGCCAGCAGTGAGGGACACGCAAACTCC. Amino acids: CASSEGHANS. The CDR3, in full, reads CASSEGHANSDYTF.